A selection of T cell receptor beta chains follows, all from one sample in a study of shared clonotypes between healthy human individuals. Method: immunoSEQ multiplex PCR; TCRdb's copy keeps in-frame clones and lacks some. The top ten hold around 0.38% of the sample, which has under 2.5 million clones, roughly 92% seen once. Sequencing was carried out using naive CD4+ T cells from PBMCs. The receptor set was obtained from a man between 18 and 35 years old in good health. Some clones in this sample may be carry-over from other donors' samples. Each CDR3 is given with its conserved first and last residue. A D gene is named only where the DNA matches it firmly. The listing skips clone size in some rows; elsewhere it reads once, few, many or a size class.

size: .; D: TRBD1; J: TRBJ2-7; V: TRBV27; CDR3: CASRIQGRDEQYF; DNA: TGTGCCAGCAGGATACAGGGGAGAGACGAGCAGTACTTC
size: .; D: .; J: TRBJ1-2; V: TRBV4-3; CDR3: CASSQGWGEANYGYTF; DNA: TGCGCCAGCAGCCAAGGGTGGGGGGAAGCTAACTATGGCTACACCTTC
size: .; D: .; J: TRBJ1-6; V: TRBV28; CDR3: CASKSSDSPLHF; DNA: TGTGCCAGCAAGAGTTCAGACTCACCCCTCCACTTT
size: .; D: .; J: TRBJ1-2; V: TRBV11-2; CDR3: CASSRTPGEGPLGYTF; DNA: TGTGCCAGCAGCCGTACCCCGGGGGAAGGGCCCCTGGGCTACACCTTC
size: .; D: TRBD1; J: TRBJ1-1; V: TRBV30; CDR3: CACPGQGVNTEAFF; DNA: TGTGCCTGCCCGGGACAGGGGGTGAACACTGAAGCTTTCTTT
size: .; D: .; J: TRBJ1-5; V: TRBV30; CDR3: CAWTPDSFNQPQHF; DNA: TGTGCCTGGACCCCAGACAGTTTCAATCAGCCCCAGCATTTT
size: .; D: TRBD1; J: TRBJ1-2; V: TRBV5-6; CDR3: CASSLTGQGARGYGYTF; DNA: TGTGCCAGCAGCTTAACGGGACAGGGGGCGCGAGGCTATGGCTACACCTTC
size: .; D: TRBD1; J: TRBJ1-1; V: TRBV6-5; CDR3: CASSYKQGAHGKAFF; DNA: TGTGCCAGCAGTTACAAACAGGGGGCCCACGGCAAAGCTTTCTTT
size: once; D: .; J: TRBJ1-2; V: TRBV7-6; CDR3: CASSLARGYGYTF; DNA: TGTGCCAGCAGCTTAGCGCGGGGATATGGCTACACCTTC
size: .; D: TRBD1; J: TRBJ2-1; V: TRBV7-6; CDR3: CASSRGADRAGNEQFF; DNA: TGTGCCAGCAGCCGAGGGGCGGACAGGGCGGGCAATGAGCAGTTCTTC
size: .; D: TRBD1; J: TRBJ1-2; V: TRBV5-1; CDR3: CASSLGTGSNGYTF; DNA: TGCGCCAGCAGCTTGGGGACAGGGTCTAACGGCTACACCTTC
size: .; D: TRBD2; J: TRBJ2-7; V: TRBV6-6; CDR3: CASSYLAGAYEQYF; DNA: TGTGCCAGCAGTTACCTAGCGGGAGCGTACGAGCAGTACTTC
size: .; D: .; J: TRBJ2-7; V: TRBV27; CDR3: CASGRGNYEQYF; DNA: TGTGCCAGCGGCCGAGGGAACTACGAGCAGTACTTC
size: .; D: .; J: TRBJ2-5; V: TRBV7-8; CDR3: CASSFNHGPQETQYF; DNA: TGTGCCAGCAGCTTTAATCATGGCCCTCAAGAGACCCAGTACTTC
size: .; D: .; J: TRBJ2-2; V: TRBV6-5; CDR3: CASSWTGELFF; DNA: TGTGCCAGCAGTTGGACCGGGGAGCTGTTTTTT
size: .; D: TRBD1; J: TRBJ1-1; V: TRBV11-2; CDR3: CASSSTGGNTEAFF; DNA: TGTGCCAGCAGCTCGACAGGGGGGAACACTGAAGCTTTCTTT
size: .; D: TRBD1; J: TRBJ2-1; V: TRBV19; CDR3: CASSTTSGTGEFF; DNA: TGTGCCAGTAGCACTACATCGGGGACAGGCGAGTTCTTC
size: .; D: .; J: TRBJ1-1; V: TRBV18; CDR3: CASSQSSSTEAFF; DNA: TGTGCCAGCTCACAGTCGTCGAGCACTGAAGCTTTCTTT
size: .; D: .; J: TRBJ1-3; V: TRBV28; CDR3: CASREKGRLSGNTIYF; DNA: TGTGCCAGCAGAGAGAAAGGACGCCTCTCTGGAAACACCATATATTTT
size: .; D: .; J: TRBJ1-2; V: TRBV5-5; CDR3: CASSLGPANYGYTF; DNA: TGTGCCAGCAGCTTGGGGCCAGCTAACTATGGCTACACCTTC
size: .; D: .; J: TRBJ2-6; V: TRBV5-1; CDR3: CASSLPAGANVLTF; DNA: TGCGCCAGCAGCTTGCCGGCTGGGGCCAACGTCCTGACTTTC
size: .; D: TRBD2; J: TRBJ2-7; V: TRBV6-4; CDR3: CASRVSLLAGSSYEQYF; DNA: TGTGCCAGCAGGGTGTCATTACTAGCGGGATCCTCCTACGAGCAGTACTTC
size: .; D: .; J: TRBJ2-3; V: TRBV9; CDR3: CASSVDAGLMGTDTQYF; DNA: TGTGCCAGCAGCGTAGACGCCGGCCTCATGGGCACAGATACGCAGTATTTT
size: .; D: TRBD1; J: TRBJ2-7; V: TRBV7-9; CDR3: CASSPPGQGAYEQYF; DNA: TGTGCCAGCAGCCCACCGGGACAGGGGGCGTACGAGCAGTACTTC
size: .; D: TRBD2; J: TRBJ2-1; V: TRBV18; CDR3: CASSLRRLAFSYNEQFF; DNA: TGTGCCAGCTCACTCCGACGACTAGCCTTCTCCTACAATGAGCAGTTCTTC
size: .; D: TRBD1; J: TRBJ2-7; V: TRBV27; CDR3: CASSPTTGGLYEQYF; DNA: TGTGCCAGCAGTCCAACGACAGGGGGCTTGTACGAGCAGTACTTC
size: .; D: .; J: TRBJ1-1; V: TRBV14; CDR3: CASSQVFKALGTEAFF; DNA: TGTGCCAGCAGCCAAGTTTTTAAGGCCCTGGGGACTGAAGCTTTCTTT
size: .; D: .; J: TRBJ1-6; V: TRBV2; CDR3: CASSLTVSSPLHF; DNA: TGTGCCAGCAGCCTGACAGTGAGTTCACCCCTCCACTTT
size: .; D: .; J: TRBJ1-5; V: TRBV19; CDR3: CASTGRISSNQPQHF; DNA: TGTGCCAGTACCGGCAGAATTTCGAGCAATCAGCCCCAGCATTTT
size: once; D: TRBD2; J: TRBJ2-1; V: TRBV5-1; CDR3: CASGLAGDLHEQFF; DNA: TGCGCCAGCGGTCTAGCGGGAGATTTGCATGAGCAGTTCTTC
size: .; D: .; J: TRBJ1-1; V: TRBV28; CDR3: CAGKTGRNTEAFF; DNA: TGTGCCGGTAAGACCGGGCGAAACACTGAAGCTTTCTTT
size: .; D: .; J: TRBJ1-4; V: TRBV5-5; CDR3: CASSLSGANEKLFF; DNA: TGTGCCAGCAGCTTATCGGGAGCTAATGAAAAACTGTTTTTT
size: .; D: TRBD1; J: TRBJ2-1; V: TRBV28; CDR3: CASQQGNEQFF; DNA: TGTGCCAGCCAACAGGGGAATGAGCAGTTCTTC
size: .; D: TRBD2; J: TRBJ2-3; V: TRBV7-2; CDR3: CASSHGTSGRGKRTDTQYF; DNA: TGTGCCAGCAGCCACGGGACTAGCGGGAGGGGGAAGAGGACAGATACGCAGTATTTT
size: .; D: TRBD1; J: TRBJ1-2; V: TRBV18; CDR3: CASSPTAGTGGRYGYTF; DNA: TGTGCCAGCTCACCGACCGCCGGGACAGGGGGACGGTATGGCTACACCTTC
size: .; D: TRBD2; J: TRBJ2-5; V: TRBV9; CDR3: CASSARGLAGEETQYF; DNA: TGTGCCAGCAGCGCCCGGGGACTAGCGGGAGAAGAGACCCAGTACTTC
size: .; D: TRBD2; J: TRBJ2-1; V: TRBV28; CDR3: CASSGTSGSRYEQFF; DNA: TGTGCCAGCTCCGGGACTAGCGGGAGTAGGTATGAGCAGTTCTTC
size: .; D: .; J: TRBJ2-5; V: TRBV9; CDR3: CASSTTGTRGETQYF; DNA: TGTGCCAGCAGCACTACCGGGACCCGGGGGGAGACCCAGTACTTC
size: .; D: .; J: TRBJ1-4; V: TRBV6-5; CDR3: CASKRGPEEKLFF; DNA: TGTGCCAGCAAACGGGGGCCTGAGGAAAAACTGTTTTTT
size: .; D: .; J: TRBJ2-2; V: TRBV15; CDR3: CATRGGRNTGELFF; DNA: TGTGCCACCAGAGGAGGGAGAAACACCGGGGAGCTGTTTTTT
size: .; D: TRBD2; J: TRBJ2-1; V: TRBV28; CDR3: CASTGTSGMMGEQFF; DNA: TGTGCCAGCACCGGGACTAGCGGGATGATGGGTGAGCAGTTCTTC
size: .; D: TRBD1; J: TRBJ2-1; V: TRBV4-3; CDR3: CASSWTRQGRYNEQFF; DNA: TGCGCCAGCAGCTGGACCCGACAGGGGCGATACAATGAGCAGTTCTTC
size: .; D: .; J: TRBJ2-4; V: TRBV9; CDR3: CASSVGSQGKNIQYF; DNA: TGTGCCAGCAGCGTAGGCAGTCAGGGGAAAAACATTCAGTACTTC
size: .; D: .; J: TRBJ1-3; V: TRBV2; CDR3: CASREQGLSGNTIYF; DNA: TGTGCCAGCAGAGAACAGGGCCTCTCTGGAAACACCATATATTTT
size: once; D: .; J: TRBJ2-7; V: TRBV6-5; CDR3: CASSYGGTGFGGQYF; DNA: TGTGCCAGCAGTTACGGCGGGACGGGCTTCGGGGGGCAGTACTTC
size: .; D: TRBD1; J: TRBJ2-7; V: TRBV7-2; CDR3: CASSMGPEARGQNNEQYF; DNA: TGTGCCAGCAGCATGGGGCCGGAGGCCAGGGGGCAAAATAACGAGCAGTACTTC
size: .; D: TRBD1; J: TRBJ2-1; V: TRBV28; CDR3: CASRMTGGLNNEQFF; DNA: TGTGCCAGCAGAATGACAGGGGGATTAAACAATGAGCAGTTCTTC
size: .; D: .; J: TRBJ2-3; V: TRBV19; CDR3: CASTGRGVRTDTQYF; DNA: TGTGCCAGTACGGGCAGGGGAGTTCGCACAGATACGCAGTATTTT
size: few; D: TRBD1; J: TRBJ1-2; V: TRBV10-1; CDR3: CASSARATGAWDTF; DNA: TGCGCCAGCAGTGCAAGAGCGACAGGGGCCTGGGACACCTTC
size: .; D: .; J: TRBJ2-1; V: TRBV28; CDR3: CASGDPGLEQFF; DNA: TGTGCCAGCGGTGACCCGGGTCTTGAGCAGTTCTTC